Listed here is a single T cell receptor beta chain. The target antigen is unknown. Distinct nucleotide sequences in the sample also encode this CDR3. Roughly 30,000 T cell genomes (roughly 0.2 ug DNA) went into each sorted-subset replicate. Sequencing used immunoSEQ multiplex PCR; TCRdb keeps in-frame clones, though not all of them. In the table there are around 2.1 million clones, approximately 95% of which are singletons. The data derive from a study of shared clonotypes between healthy human individuals. Study-wide context: The composition of the donors was a couple of women and a few men aged 18 to 49.

Study-wide findings and caveats: Clonotype sharing among donors was thought likely to change with sequencing depth. Relative to their counterparts shared across all four donors, non-shared clonotypes exhibited diminished generation probabilities.

Per germline, CDR1 SGDLS and CDR2 YYNGEE. The ends were cut back, 3 bases at V and 0 bases at J, with 6 bases in the middle. The CDR3 is made up of 13 amino acids. Sequenced: naive CD4+ T cells sorted from blood. The subset was: CD45RA+ positively selected. The J gene is TRBJ1-1, the V gene TRBV9, with D hard to call. This receptor was taken from a man younger than 30 in good health. The CDR3 DNA reads as TGTGCCAGCAGCGGCGGACTGAACACTGAAGCTTTCTTT. The encoded protein is CASSGGLNTEAFF.